The 7 T cell receptor beta chains in this list originate from one sample, sequenced in a study of identical twins. TCRdb ran MiXCR on the 5' RACE reads and lists one entry per CDR3 protein. The table records fewer than 900,000 distinct CDR3 sequences, about 20% of them present only once. The same data also went into a second study, on T cells expressing NK-cell markers.

The material sequenced was PBMCs. These TCRs come from a woman between 18 and 30 years old in good health.

The sample holds many counts of this clonotype. The chain has TRBV20-1 and TRBJ2-7; D may be TRBD1 or TRBD2 (5 bases each). The CDR3 is 15 residues long. In germline, CDR1 is DFQATT, CDR2 SNEGSKA (reference sequence). Trimming shortened V by 1 base and J by 0 bases, and 13 bases separated the two germline ends. The CDR3 sequence is CSARARRDLSYEQYF. The CDR3 coding sequence is TGCAGTGCTAGAGCGCGCAGGGACCTCTCCTACGAGCAGTACTTC.

The V and J genes are TRBV27 and TRBJ2-6; 7 bases align to TRBD1. Germline values: CDR1 MNHEY, CDR2 SMNVEV (reference sequence). The CDR3 spans 15 residues. After removal of 6 bases from V and 4 bases from J, the junction contained 6 bases not matched to a gene. Here the CDR3 reads CASSPGGEGANVLTF. The CDR3 DNA reads as TGTGCCAGCAGCCCAGGGGGTGAGGGGGCCAACGTCCTGACTTTC.

Written as DNA, the CDR3 is TGTGCCAGCAGCCCCCAGGGACTAGCGGGAGCGGATACGCAGTATTTT. This gives the protein CASSPQGLAGADTQYF. The rearrangement uses TRBV9 and TRBJ2-3, with 14 bases fitting TRBD2. Germline V CDR1 and CDR2: SGDLS, YYNGEE. The CDR3 is made up of 16 amino acids. The ends lost 4 bases at V and 6 bases at J; junction bases unmatched: 7.

The gene calls are TRBV5-6 and TRBJ1-1; D unresolved. The ends were cut back, 7 bases at V and 1 base at J, with 2 bases in the middle. The germline V gene encodes CDR1 SGHDT and CDR2 YYEEEE. The length of the CDR3 is 10 residues. CDR3 loop: CASPNTEAFF. CDR3 sequence (DNA): TGTGCCAGCCCGAACACTGAAGCTTTCTTT. The variable domain in full, completed from reference TRBV5-6 and TRBJ1-1, reads DAGVTQSPTHLIKTRGQQVTLRCSPKSGHDTVSWYQQALGQGPQFIFQYYEEEERQRGNFPDRFSGHQFPNYSSELNVNALLLGDSALYLCASPNTEAFFGQGTRLTVV.

V gene TRBV7-9 combines with J gene TRBJ2-7, with 7 bases lining up with TRBD1. Germline values: CDR1 SEHNR, CDR2 FQNEAQ (reference sequence). V shed 10 bases, J shed 2 bases, and the junction held 11 bases outside the gene matches. CDR3 length: 14 amino acids. CDR3 protein: CAIRRQGRTYEQYF. CDR3 sequence (DNA): TGTGCCATACGGCGACAGGGTCGTACCTACGAGCAGTACTTC.

This clonotype was recorded at least ten times. V is TRBV20-1 and J is TRBJ1-1, with D hard to call. CDR1 DFQATT and CDR2 SNEGSKA come from the germline V gene (reference sequence). The CDR3 runs 13 residues. V lost 6 bases, J lost 4 bases, and 15 bases lay in between. CDR3 DNA sequence: TGCAGTGCCTACGGTCCGGCGGGCACTGAAGCTTTCTTT. Translated: CSAYGPAGTEAFF.

Only a few counts were recorded for this clonotype. The rearrangement uses TRBV20-1 and TRBJ2-7; TRBD2 agrees at 7 bases. Germline lookup yields CDR1 DFQATT and CDR2 SNEGSKA (reference sequence). Trimming removed 0 bases from V and 4 bases from J; junction bases left unmatched: 15. The CDR3 is made up of 17 amino acids. The CDR3: CSARDPSLAVKRYEQYF. The DNA for the CDR3 is TGCAGTGCTAGAGACCCCTCCCTAGCGGTAAAGCGTTACGAGCAGTACTTC.